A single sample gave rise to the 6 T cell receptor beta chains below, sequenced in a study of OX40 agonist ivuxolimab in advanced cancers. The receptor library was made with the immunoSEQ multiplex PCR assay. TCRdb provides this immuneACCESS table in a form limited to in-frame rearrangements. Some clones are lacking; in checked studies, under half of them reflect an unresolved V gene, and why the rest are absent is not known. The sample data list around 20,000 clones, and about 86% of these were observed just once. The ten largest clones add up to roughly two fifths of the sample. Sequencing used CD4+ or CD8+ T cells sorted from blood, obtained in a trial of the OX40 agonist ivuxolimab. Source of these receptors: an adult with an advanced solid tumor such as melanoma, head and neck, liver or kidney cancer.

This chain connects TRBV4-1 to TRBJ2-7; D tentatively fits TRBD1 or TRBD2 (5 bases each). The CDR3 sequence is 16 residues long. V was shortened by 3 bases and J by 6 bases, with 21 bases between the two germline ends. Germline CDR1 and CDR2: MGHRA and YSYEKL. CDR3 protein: CASSQTSRDPPTEQYF. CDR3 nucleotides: TGCGCCAGCAGCCAGACGAGCCGGGACCCACCTACCGAGCAGTACTTC.

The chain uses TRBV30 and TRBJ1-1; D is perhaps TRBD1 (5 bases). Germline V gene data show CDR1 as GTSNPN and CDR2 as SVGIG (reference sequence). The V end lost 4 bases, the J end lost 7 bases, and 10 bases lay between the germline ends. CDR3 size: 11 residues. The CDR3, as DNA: TGTGCCTGGAAGCAGGGCTTTGAAGCTTTCTTT. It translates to CAWKQGFEAFF.

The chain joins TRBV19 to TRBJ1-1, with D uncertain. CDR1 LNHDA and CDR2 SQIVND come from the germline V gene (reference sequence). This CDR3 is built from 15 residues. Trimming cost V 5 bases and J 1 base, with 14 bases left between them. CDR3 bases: TGTGCCAGTAGTTGGGGTCAGGCGGGGAACACTGAAGCTTTCTTT. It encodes CASSWGQAGNTEAFF. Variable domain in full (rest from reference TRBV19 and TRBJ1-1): DGGITQSPKYLFRKEGQNVTLSCEQNLNHDAMYWYRQDPGQGLRLIYYSQIVNDFQKGDIAEGYSVSREKKESFPLTVTSAQKNPTAFYLCASSWGQAGNTEAFFGQGTRLTVV.

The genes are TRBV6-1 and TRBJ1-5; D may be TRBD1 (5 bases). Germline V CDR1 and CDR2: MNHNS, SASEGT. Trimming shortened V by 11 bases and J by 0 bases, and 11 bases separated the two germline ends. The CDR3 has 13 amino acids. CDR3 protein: CAAGPYSNQPQHF. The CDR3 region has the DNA TGTGCCGCGGGGCCTTATAGCAATCAGCCCCAGCATTTT.

CDR3 in DNA: TGCGCCAGCAGCTTGGCTGGCAGCTACGAGCAGTACTTC. It encodes CASSLAGSYEQYF. This chain connects TRBV5-1 to TRBJ2-7; D is uncertain. CDR3 length equals 13 residues. Germline values: CDR1 SGHRS, CDR2 YFSETQ. Trimming removed 0 bases from V and 3 bases from J, with 7 bases in between.

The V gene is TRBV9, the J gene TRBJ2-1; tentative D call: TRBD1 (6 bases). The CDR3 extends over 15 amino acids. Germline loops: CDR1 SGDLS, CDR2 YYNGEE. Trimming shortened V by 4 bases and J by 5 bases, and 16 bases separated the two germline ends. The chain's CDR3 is CASSIGPGQNNEQFF. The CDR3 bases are TGTGCCAGCAGCATAGGCCCGGGACAAAACAATGAGCAGTTCTTC.